The sequence of this T cell receptor beta chain was determined in a study of cytomegalovirus exposure and HLA in healthy donors. Across the study: Out of roughly 170 million T cells, an earlier analysis found some 110 million unique TCR beta sequences in total.

This donor had no CMV serostatus on record. Concerning this clone itself: A read error may produce the germline difference seen at one junction end.

This CDR3 comprises 13 residues. From germline, CDR1 is GTSNPN and CDR2 SVGIG (reference sequence). Primers for the PCR totalled 60 Vbeta and 13 Jbeta. Measured with immunoSEQ multiplex PCR; TCRdb has only the in-frame clones, and not every one. This sample has approximately 150,000 clones; 55% to 75% occur once, and the top ten carry about 2.5%. The sequenced sample consisted of PBMCs. V and J are TRBV30 and TRBJ1-2; a possible D gene is TRBD1 (6 bases). This clonotype was sampled from a human donor in good health. CDR3 nucleotide sequence: TGTGCCTGGAGTGTACTAACAGGGTATGGCTGCACCTTC. Residues: CAWSVLTGYGCTF. Supplemented by reference TRBV30 and TRBJ1-2, the full variable domain reads SQTIHQWPATLVQPVGSPLSLECTVEGTSNPNLYWYRQAAGRGLQLLFYSVGIGQISSEVPQNLSASRPQDRQFILSSKKLLLSDSGFYLCAWSVLTGYGCTFGSGTRLTVV.